One sample yielded the 23 T cell receptor beta chains listed below, sequenced in a study of T-cell memory formation after mild COVID-19. TCRdb analysed the 5' RACE reads with MiXCR anew, one entry per CDR3 protein. The table includes hundreds of thousands of distinct CDR3 sequences, about a fifth detected once. Sequencing was performed on PBMCs or a T cell subset sorted from them (not recorded which). Receptors originate from an adult woman who had mild COVID-19 (a few samples of this study predate the infection). Cell type and time point are not known.

V gene TRBV5-1 combines with J gene TRBJ1-1; 7 positions match TRBD1. CDR1 and CDR2 from the germline V gene are SGHRS and YFSETQ. The V segment lost 4 bases and the J segment 10 bases; nucleotides outside the gene matches: 13. The CDR3 is made up of 14 amino acids. The CDR3 sequence: CASSPWDSQAGAFF. The CDR3 bases are TGCGCCAGCAGCCCGTGGGACAGCCAGGCAGGAGCTTTCTTT.

The gene calls are TRBV10-3 and TRBJ2-1, with D hard to call. The CDR3 runs to 13 residues. Trimming shortened V by 2 bases and J by 12 bases, and 14 bases separated the two germline ends. From germline, CDR1 is ENHRY and CDR2 SYGVKD. CDR3 region: CAISEAWVQSQFF. As DNA, the CDR3 is TGTGCCATCAGTGAGGCGTGGGTTCAGTCGCAGTTCTTC.

This clonotype was counted between two and nine times. The rearrangement joins TRBV12-5 to TRBJ2-3, with 7 bases matching TRBD2. V lost 3 bases, J lost 4 bases, and 10 bases stayed unmatched. The CDR3 covers 16 residues. Per germline, CDR1 LGHNT and CDR2 FRNRAP. The CDR3 sequence is CASGFSREWNADTQYF. The CDR3 nucleotides are TGTGCTAGTGGTTTTTCGCGGGAGTGGAACGCAGATACGCAGTATTTT. The full variable domain, its missing parts supplied by reference TRBV12-5 and TRBJ2-3, is DARVTQTPRHKVTEMGQEVTMRCQPILGHNTVFWYRQTMMQGLELLAYFRNRAPLDDSGMPKDRFSAEMPDATLATLKIQPSEPRDSAVYFCASGFSREWNADTQYFGPGTRLTVL.

This clonotype was counted a few times. V and J are TRBV29-1 and TRBJ2-7, with D perhaps TRBD2 (6 bases). Trimming cost V 3 bases and J 0 bases, with 12 bases left between them. The CDR3 has 14 amino acids. The germline gives CDR1 SQVTM, CDR2 ANQGSEA. The chain's CDR3 is CSVEEGRASYEQYF. CDR3 DNA sequence: TGCAGCGTTGAGGAGGGGCGGGCCTCCTACGAGCAGTACTTC.

The V call is TRBV5-1, the J call TRBJ2-1; possibly TRBD1 or TRBD2 for D (5 bases each). The V gene's germline CDR1 is SGHRS and CDR2 YFSETQ. Trimming stripped 4 bases from V and 9 bases from J, with 17 bases between. The CDR3 has 14 amino acids. CDR3 in amino acids: CASSPGAREGEQFF. The CDR3 DNA sequence: TGCGCCAGCAGCCCCGGGGCTAGAGAGGGTGAGCAGTTCTTC.

The chain combines TRBV24-1 with TRBJ2-2; 11 nucleotides match TRBD1. After removal of 2 bases from V and 5 bases from J, the junction contained 6 bases not matched to a gene. CDR1 is KGHDR, CDR2 SFDVKD, per germline. There are 17 residues in the CDR3. The CDR3 spells CATSDSPGQGATGELFF. The CDR3 DNA sequence: TGTGCCACCAGTGATTCGCCCGGACAGGGGGCTACCGGGGAGCTGTTTTTT.

The V gene is TRBV25-1, the J gene TRBJ1-1; tentative D call: TRBD1 (5 bases). From germline, CDR1 is MGHDK and CDR2 SYGVNS. Trimming pared 5 bases from V and 4 bases from J, leaving 11 bases between. The CDR3 extends over 13 amino acids. Written as DNA, the CDR3 is TGTGCCAGCAGTTCCAGGGTAAGCACTGAAGCTTTCTTT. Encoded protein: CASSSRVSTEAFF.

V usage is TRBV24-1 and J usage is TRBJ1-2; 9 bases align to TRBD1. The trim removed 3 bases at V and 7 bases at J, leaving 8 bases unmatched. The germline gives CDR1 KGHDR, CDR2 SFDVKD. This CDR3 contains 15 residues. Here the CDR3 DNA reads TGTGCCACCAGTGATCCGGGACAGGGAAGAACTGGCTACACCTTC. This codes for CATSDPGQGRTGYTF.

This clonotype appeared a few times. The chain carries TRBV7-2 and TRBJ1-2; TRBD1 matches 9 bases. Germline CDR1 is SGHTA and CDR2 is FQGNSA. The CDR3 extends over 16 amino acids. The V and J ends lost 5 bases and 2 bases, in that order; junction bases with no gene match: 9. CDR3 sequence reads: CASSPSSGTGNYGYTF. The CDR3 nucleotides are TGTGCCAGCAGCCCCTCGTCCGGGACAGGGAACTATGGCTACACCTTC.

This clonotype was seen only a few times. This chain connects TRBV29-1 to TRBJ2-7; D is undetermined. Looked up from germline, CDR1 is SQVTM and CDR2 is ANQGSEA. CDR3 length equals 13 residues. The ends were cut back, 3 bases at V and 0 bases at J, with 9 bases in the middle. The CDR3 sequence: CSVDPISSYEQYF. CDR3 DNA sequence: TGCAGCGTTGATCCAATATCCTCCTACGAGCAGTACTTC.

The rearrangement uses TRBV27 and TRBJ2-1; possibly TRBD2 for D (5 bases). Germline lookup yields CDR1 MNHEY and CDR2 SMNVEV (reference sequence). Trimming removed 2 bases from V and 13 bases from J, with 12 bases in between. The CDR3 loop spans 12 amino acids. Here the CDR3 reads CASSLNAGPQFF. In DNA, the CDR3 is TGTGCCAGCAGTTTAAATGCGGGTCCCCAGTTCTTC.

This clonotype was seen repeatedly, ten times or more. The chain combines TRBV2 with TRBJ1-3; no firm D call. There are 16 residues in the CDR3. The V end was cut by 6 bases, the J end by 0 bases, with 15 bases between. Germline loops: CDR1 SNHLY, CDR2 FYNNEI. The chain's CDR3 is CASRDTGFISGNTIYF. The CDR3 region has the DNA TGTGCCAGCAGAGATACTGGGTTCATCTCTGGAAACACCATATATTTT.

This clonotype was counted between two and nine times. The chain joins TRBV23-1 to TRBJ2-1, with TRBD2 identical over 7 bases. TRBV23-1 is annotated as an ORF whose role is uncertain. This CDR3 comprises 15 residues. The V segment lost 7 bases and the J segment 9 bases; nucleotides outside the gene matches: 15. CDR3 DNA sequence: TGCGCCAGCACCTATCCTAGGCGGGAGCGGGGTGAGCAGTTCTTC. It specifies CASTYPRRERGEQFF.

The chain joins TRBV5-1 to TRBJ1-2; a possible D gene is TRBD1 (6 bases). The CDR3 has 14 amino acids. V gave up 1 base and J gave up 4 bases, with 11 bases separating them. Per germline, CDR1 SGHRS and CDR2 YFSETQ. The CDR3 reads CASSLTGTLYGYTF. CDR3 DNA: TGCGCCAGCAGCTTGACAGGGACTCTCTATGGCTACACCTTC.

This clonotype was observed a handful of times. J is TRBJ1-6 and V is TRBV7-8; 7 bases line up with TRBD1. V gave up 5 bases and J gave up 5 bases; unmatched junction bases: 3. In germline, CDR1 is SGHVS, CDR2 FQNEAQ. There are 14 residues in the CDR3. As DNA, the CDR3 is TGTGCCAGCAGCGGGACAGTGAATAATTCACCCCTCCACTTT. This codes for CASSGTVNNSPLHF.

V and J are TRBV9 and TRBJ1-2, with 7 bases aligning to TRBD1. Germline loops: CDR1 SGDLS, CDR2 YYNGEE. Germline trimming cut 7 bases from V and 1 base from J; bases unmatched to any gene: 10. This CDR3 contains 15 residues. CDR3 protein: CASGHGDRLNYGYTF. In DNA, the CDR3 is TGTGCCAGCGGCCATGGGGACAGACTTAACTATGGCTACACCTTC.

J is TRBJ2-2 and V is TRBV29-1; no firm D call. V was shortened by 7 bases and J by 7 bases, with 10 bases between the two germline ends. The CDR3 extends over 11 amino acids. Germline V gene lookup returns CDR1 SQVTM and CDR2 ANQGSEA. CDR3 sequence: CSGFRRGELFF. In DNA, the CDR3 is TGCAGCGGCTTCAGGCGCGGGGAGCTGTTTTTT.

This chain joins TRBV5-1 and TRBJ2-3, with D possibly called TRBD1 or TRBD2 (5 bases each). The CDR3 is 15 residues long. Between the trimmed V and J ends, which lost 4 bases and 1 base, there was a span of 13 bases. Germline CDR1 is SGHRS and CDR2 is YFSETQ. The CDR3 sequence: CASSPGQAGTDTQYF. The CDR3 DNA follows: TGCGCCAGCAGCCCAGGACAAGCGGGCACAGATACGCAGTATTTT.

CDR3 sequence reads: CASSRNSGSGGYEQYF. The CDR3 region has the DNA TGCGCCAGCAGCCGGAATTCCGGGAGTGGCGGGTACGAGCAGTACTTC. The chain combines TRBV5-1 with TRBJ2-7, with a possible D match to TRBD2 (6 bases). V was cut by 4 bases and J by 4 bases, with 21 bases left in between. This CDR3 spans 16 amino acids. The germline V gene has CDR1 SGHRS and CDR2 YFSETQ.

The V call is TRBV24-1, the J call TRBJ2-2, with D possibly called TRBD1 or TRBD2 (6 bases each). This CDR3 is built from 17 residues. The V end lost 3 bases, the J end lost 5 bases, and 18 bases lay between the germline ends. Germline CDR1 reads KGHDR; CDR2 reads SFDVKD. In DNA, the CDR3 is TGTGCCACCAGTGATCTCCCCGGGGGCGAGGATACCGGGGAGCTGTTTTTT. This gives the protein CATSDLPGGEDTGELFF.

The V and J genes are TRBV29-1 and TRBJ2-5, with 7 bases that match TRBD2. CDR1 is SQVTM, CDR2 ANQGSEA, per germline. This CDR3 comprises 13 residues. With V trimmed by 8 bases and J by 2 bases, 8 bases remained unmatched. As DNA, the CDR3 is TGCAGCACCGACGGGGGGTCACAAGAGACCCAGTACTTC. This gives the protein CSTDGGSQETQYF. The variable domain in full, with the rest retrieved from reference TRBV29-1 and TRBJ2-5, is SAVISQKPSRDICQRGTSLTIQCQVDSQVTMMFWYRQQPGQSLTLIATANQGSEATYESGFVIDKFPISRPNLTFSTLTVSNMSPEDSSIYLCSTDGGSQETQYFGPGTRLLVL.

This clonotype was detected only a few times. V is TRBV7-3 and J is TRBJ2-5, with 8 nucleotides matching TRBD2. CDR1 is SGHTA and CDR2 is FQGTGA in the germline V gene. V gave up 0 bases and J gave up 1 base; unmatched junction bases: 4. This CDR3 is built from 16 residues. This chain's CDR3 is CASSLTAGGPQETQYF. The CDR3 DNA reads TGTGCCAGCAGCTTAACCGCGGGAGGACCCCAAGAGACCCAGTACTTC.

The V gene is TRBV14, the J gene TRBJ2-1, with 13 bases matching TRBD2. Losses at the gene ends were 5 bases for V and 5 bases for J; bases not matched to a gene: 6. Germline assignment: CDR1 SGHDN and CDR2 FVKESK. The CDR3 has 16 residues. The CDR3 sequence is CASSATSGRGDNEQFF. Here the CDR3 DNA reads TGTGCCAGCAGCGCCACTAGCGGGAGGGGGGACAATGAGCAGTTCTTC.